This T cell receptor (beta chain) is from a study of blood T cell repertoires in COVID-19 (dated by TCRdb to 2019 to 2021). Background for the entire study: The collaborator samples originated in the United States, Italy and Spain and spanned the acute and convalescent phases of COVID-19. HLA class I and class II types, where available, came from metadata supplied by the sample provider rather than from assay-based typing. Subjects who had been exposed to COVID-19, were actively infected with it, or had recovered from it provided the deeply sampled blood TCRbeta repertoires that made up the dataset. Samples were obtained from the ongoing ImmuneRACE study (first 160 participants) and from roughly 1,300 subjects provided by 6 global collaborators. The prospective study material was composed of cDNA or gDNA derived from T cells, B-cell-depleted T cells, or PBMCs. The sample metadata nearly always contained a de-identified subject ID, COVID-19 status, age in years and sex. The repertoires were released in a freely available public database intended as a resource for research on the immune response to SARS-CoV-2.

TCRbeta CDR3 regions were amplified from genomic DNA by means of the immunoSEQ Assay, a bias-controlled multiplex PCR. Concerning the study's data processing: Within the assay, amplification of reference gene primers was used to estimate how many nucleated cells each sample contained. To quantify the absolute abundance of each unique TCRbeta CDR3 rearrangement, sequence reads were collapsed and filtered. For each sample, productive Simpson clonality was calculated as the square root of Simpson's diversity index over productive rearrangements. Here the immuneACCESS table is served through TCRdb, limited to in-frame sequences with V and J called. Missing clones are a known gap in these copies; in checked studies unresolved V genes cover under half, and the rest lacks a known reason. V, J and clone size were drawn from that table, and D and trimming were deduced from the DNA. The sample table lists over 100,000 clones, over 80% of them with a count of one. 15% to 20% of the sample goes to the ten largest clones.

The collaborating institutions used their own protocols to collect whole blood in K2EDTA tubes. For TCRbeta analysis, collaborator samples were shipped as frozen whole blood, as isolated PBMCs, or as DNA extracted from either sample type. The CDR3 goes from the cysteine to the phenylalanine over 14 residues. This entry keeps only the CDR3 DNA: 42 bases, framed from base 1. Per the germline V gene (reference sequence), MNHEY is the CDR1 and SMNVEV is the CDR2. The germline ends are 15 bases apart after V is trimmed by 6 bases and J by 4 bases. What the study reported, not specific to this receptor: The amount of clinical and demographic metadata varied by source and participant and was provided uncurated.

Regarding this clone: Its antigen remains undetermined. No clone much larger than this one lies a single base away; base qualities are absent.

This TCR was sampled from a woman aged 55-70 years with acute or convalescent COVID-19. Recombination joined TRBV27 with TRBJ2-5; the D gene is perhaps TRBD2, from 5 matching bases. The sample consisted of peripheral blood. The CDR3 loop reads CASRAGKSRETQYF. The DNA sequence is TGTGCCAGCAGGGCGGGTAAAAGTAGAGAGACCCAGTACTTC.